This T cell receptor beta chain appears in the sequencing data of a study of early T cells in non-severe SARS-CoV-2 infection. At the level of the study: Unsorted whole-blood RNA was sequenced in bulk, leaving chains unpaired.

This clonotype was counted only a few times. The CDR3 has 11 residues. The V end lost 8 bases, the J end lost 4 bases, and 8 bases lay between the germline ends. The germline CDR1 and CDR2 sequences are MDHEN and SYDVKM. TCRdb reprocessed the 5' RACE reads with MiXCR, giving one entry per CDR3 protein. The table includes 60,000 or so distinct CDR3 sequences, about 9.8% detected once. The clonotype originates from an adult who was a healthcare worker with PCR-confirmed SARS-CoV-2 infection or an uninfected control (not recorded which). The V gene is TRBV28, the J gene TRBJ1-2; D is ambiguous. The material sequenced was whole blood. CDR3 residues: CASSRTYGYTF. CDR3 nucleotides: TGTGCCAGCTCACGAACCTATGGCTACACCTTC.